Listed below are T cell receptor beta chains from one sample, sequenced in a study of Ad26.COV2.S vaccination and SARS-CoV-2 variants. The method was immunoSEQ multiplex PCR; TCRdb's version includes in-frame clones alone and lacks a portion of them. The sample holds about half a million clones, about 89% seen once. The sample here was peripheral blood, taken in a trial of Ad26.COV2.S vaccine versus placebo. The origin of the receptors is a person aged 18-60 years who received the Ad26.COV2.S COVID-19 vaccine or a placebo. Both conserved end residues are part of each CDR3. The D gene is left open where the match is weak. Clone size is stated in some rows and not others, as once, few, many or a class when expanded.

d_call: -; j_call: TRBJ1-2; v_call: TRBV2; clone_size: -; cdr3_nt: TGTGCCAGCAGTGTCGGACAGTCCTATGGCTACACCTTC; cdr3_aa: CASSVGQSYGYTF
d_call: -; j_call: TRBJ1-2; v_call: TRBV12-3/TRBV12-4; clone_size: -; cdr3_nt: TGTGCCAGCAGTCGCAGACAGATTACTGGCTACACCTTC; cdr3_aa: CASSRRQITGYTF
d_call: TRBD1; j_call: TRBJ1-1; v_call: TRBV7-8; clone_size: once; cdr3_nt: TGTGCCAGCAGCTTTGGGACAGAAGAAGCTTTCTTT; cdr3_aa: CASSFGTEEAFF
d_call: -; j_call: TRBJ1-1; v_call: TRBV6-5; clone_size: -; cdr3_nt: TGTGCCAGCAGTTACCGGCAGGCGGTGAACACTGAAGCTTTCTTT; cdr3_aa: CASSYRQAVNTEAFF
d_call: -; j_call: TRBJ1-1; v_call: TRBV20-1; clone_size: -; cdr3_nt: TGCAGTGCTAGTCCTCGAGGTGCGGTAACTGAAGCTTTCTTT; cdr3_aa: CSASPRGAVTEAFF
d_call: -; j_call: TRBJ2-1; v_call: TRBV19; clone_size: -; cdr3_nt: TGTGCCAGTAGTCGGGTAAATGAGCAGTTCTTC; cdr3_aa: CASSRVNEQFF
d_call: -; j_call: TRBJ2-5; v_call: TRBV6-5; clone_size: -; cdr3_nt: TGTGCCAGCAGTCACTGGATCCGGGGAAGCCAAGAGACCCAGTACTTC; cdr3_aa: CASSHWIRGSQETQYF
d_call: TRBD2; j_call: TRBJ2-1; v_call: TRBV5-1; clone_size: -; cdr3_nt: TGCGCCAGCAGCGCGGGACTAGCGGGAGGGGATGGATACAATGAGCAGTTCTTC; cdr3_aa: CASSAGLAGGDGYNEQFF
d_call: TRBD1; j_call: TRBJ1-6; v_call: TRBV4-3; clone_size: few; cdr3_nt: TGCGCCAGCAGCCAGTGGGGGACAGGGGGATCACCCCTCCACTTT; cdr3_aa: CASSQWGTGGSPLHF
d_call: -; j_call: TRBJ2-5; v_call: TRBV15; clone_size: few; cdr3_nt: TGTGCCACCAGCACCGGGTATGAGGGCCAGTACTTC; cdr3_aa: CATSTGYEGQYF
d_call: -; j_call: TRBJ2-1; v_call: TRBV7-2; clone_size: once; cdr3_nt: TGTGCCAGCAGCTATGGAGAAATGGGGCTGGAAGAGCAGTTCTTC; cdr3_aa: CASSYGEMGLEEQFF
d_call: TRBD2; j_call: TRBJ2-7; v_call: TRBV15; clone_size: few; cdr3_nt: TGTGCCACCAGCGGACCCAAGGGTAGCGGGCCTTTTCAAGAGCAGTACTTC; cdr3_aa: CATSGPKGSGPFQEQYF
d_call: -; j_call: TRBJ1-1; v_call: TRBV6-2/TRBV6-3; clone_size: -; cdr3_nt: TGTGCCAGCAGTTATTCGGGGGAAGCTTTCTTT; cdr3_aa: CASSYSGEAFF
d_call: -; j_call: TRBJ2-2; v_call: TRBV5-5; clone_size: -; cdr3_nt: TGTGCCAGCAGCCCTACTATCCCACCCGGGGAGCTGTTTTTT; cdr3_aa: CASSPTIPPGELFF
d_call: -; j_call: TRBJ1-4; v_call: TRBV19; clone_size: -; cdr3_nt: TGTGCCAGTAGATCGGGAGACAGATATAATGAAAAACTGTTTTTT; cdr3_aa: CASRSGDRYNEKLFF
d_call: -; j_call: TRBJ2-7; v_call: TRBV6-4; clone_size: -; cdr3_nt: TGTGCCAGCACTTCTCCCCGGGCTAGCGCATCCTACGAGCAGTACTTC; cdr3_aa: CASTSPRASASYEQYF
d_call: TRBD1; j_call: TRBJ1-1; v_call: TRBV11-2; clone_size: -; cdr3_nt: TGTGCCAGCAGCCAACAGGGGGCAGGGACTGAAGCTTTCTTT; cdr3_aa: CASSQQGAGTEAFF
d_call: TRBD1; j_call: TRBJ2-7; v_call: TRBV7-3; clone_size: -; cdr3_nt: TGTGCCAGCAGCTCCCAACCCCCGGGACAGGGGAAGAACGAGCAGTACTTC; cdr3_aa: CASSSQPPGQGKNEQYF
d_call: -; j_call: TRBJ1-1; v_call: TRBV7-3; clone_size: -; cdr3_nt: TGTGCCAGCAGCTTACAATACGGGACTGAAGCTTTCTTT; cdr3_aa: CASSLQYGTEAFF
d_call: -; j_call: TRBJ2-2; v_call: TRBV7-8; clone_size: once; cdr3_nt: TGTGCCAGCAGCTTAGGCCGCCTCCTGAACACCGGGGAGCTGTTTTTT; cdr3_aa: CASSLGRLLNTGELFF
d_call: -; j_call: TRBJ1-3; v_call: TRBV28; clone_size: -; cdr3_nt: TGTGCCAGCAGAGACCAGGGAATCTCTGGAAACACCATATATTTT; cdr3_aa: CASRDQGISGNTIYF
d_call: -; j_call: TRBJ1-2; v_call: TRBV7-2; clone_size: -; cdr3_nt: TGTGCCAGCAGCTTCTCGGGACTTCGCGACTATGGCTACACCTTC; cdr3_aa: CASSFSGLRDYGYTF
d_call: -; j_call: TRBJ1-1; v_call: TRBV4-3; clone_size: -; cdr3_nt: TGCGCCAGCAGCTCTACAGGTTCCCTCACTGAAGCTTTCTTT; cdr3_aa: CASSSTGSLTEAFF
d_call: TRBD1; j_call: TRBJ1-6; v_call: TRBV9; clone_size: -; cdr3_nt: TGTGCCAGCAGCGCGACGGGGGTGAGGGGGCGTGTTAATTCACCCCTCCACTTT; cdr3_aa: CASSATGVRGRVNSPLHF
d_call: -; j_call: TRBJ2-1; v_call: TRBV29-1; clone_size: -; cdr3_nt: TGCAGCGTTGAAGGGGTCGGAGTATGGAATGAGCAGTTCTTC; cdr3_aa: CSVEGVGVWNEQFF
d_call: TRBD1; j_call: TRBJ1-4; v_call: TRBV4-3; clone_size: -; cdr3_nt: TGCGCCAGCAGCCAAGAGTATAACAGGGGCACTACAACTAATGAAAAACTGTTTTTT; cdr3_aa: CASSQEYNRGTTTNEKLFF
d_call: TRBD1; j_call: TRBJ1-1; v_call: TRBV3-1/TRBV3-2; clone_size: -; cdr3_nt: TGTGCCAGCAGCCAAGATTTGTCAGGGGGGACTGAAGCTTTCTTT; cdr3_aa: CASSQDLSGGTEAFF
d_call: -; j_call: TRBJ2-7; v_call: TRBV21-1; clone_size: -; cdr3_nt: TGTGCCTGGGGCAAGCGGGACAACTCCTACGAGCAGTACTTC; cdr3_aa: CAWGKRDNSYEQYF
d_call: -; j_call: TRBJ1-3; v_call: TRBV18; clone_size: few; cdr3_nt: TGTGCCAGCTCCCCCGGGGCCGACGGAAACACCATATATTTT; cdr3_aa: CASSPGADGNTIYF
d_call: TRBD2; j_call: TRBJ2-1; v_call: TRBV19; clone_size: -; cdr3_nt: TGTGCCAGTAGTAGACTAGCGGCCGGGGGTGAGCAGTTCTTC; cdr3_aa: CASSRLAAGGEQFF
d_call: -; j_call: TRBJ1-5; v_call: TRBV19; clone_size: -; cdr3_nt: TGTGCCAGTAGTATGGAAGGGACGGGCAATCAGCCCCAGCATTTT; cdr3_aa: CASSMEGTGNQPQHF
d_call: -; j_call: TRBJ2-5; v_call: TRBV29-1; clone_size: -; cdr3_nt: TGCAGCGTGCTCGGTGGCAGACAAGAGACCCAGTACTTC; cdr3_aa: CSVLGGRQETQYF
d_call: -; j_call: TRBJ1-4; v_call: TRBV10-3; clone_size: -; cdr3_nt: TGTGCCATCAGTGACCGGGCTAGCAGAAAACTGTTTTTT; cdr3_aa: CAISDRASRKLFF
d_call: TRBD2; j_call: TRBJ2-5; v_call: TRBV11-2; clone_size: -; cdr3_nt: TGTGCCAGCAGCCACGGCCATGAGCGGGGTTCGGGAGAGACCCAGTACTTC; cdr3_aa: CASSHGHERGSGETQYF
d_call: -; j_call: TRBJ1-5; v_call: TRBV28; clone_size: -; cdr3_nt: TGTGCCAGCAGCCTACACGATAGCAATCAGCCCCAGCATTTT; cdr3_aa: CASSLHDSNQPQHF
d_call: -; j_call: TRBJ1-4; v_call: TRBV14; clone_size: few; cdr3_nt: TGTGCCAGCAGCCAAGCCCGGACAGCCCTGGGTAATGAAAAACTGTTTTTT; cdr3_aa: CASSQARTALGNEKLFF
d_call: -; j_call: TRBJ1-6; v_call: TRBV18; clone_size: -; cdr3_nt: TGTGCCAGCTCACCAATAGACCCCCCAGACACCCTCCACTTT; cdr3_aa: CASSPIDPPDTLHF
d_call: TRBD1; j_call: TRBJ2-1; v_call: TRBV4-1; clone_size: -; cdr3_nt: TGCGCCAGCAGCCACCTATTCCCCGACAGGGTAAGAGGAAATGAGCAGTTCTTC; cdr3_aa: CASSHLFPDRVRGNEQFF
d_call: -; j_call: TRBJ1-1; v_call: TRBV5-1; clone_size: -; cdr3_nt: TGCGCCAGCAGTCGACGGTCAGGGGTGAACACTGAAGCTTTCTTT; cdr3_aa: CASSRRSGVNTEAFF
d_call: TRBD2; j_call: TRBJ2-7; v_call: TRBV19; clone_size: once; cdr3_nt: TGTGCCAGTAGTAGCGGGGGGAGCTCCTACGAGCAGTACTTC; cdr3_aa: CASSSGGSSYEQYF
d_call: -; j_call: TRBJ2-2; v_call: TRBV11-2; clone_size: -; cdr3_nt: TGTGCCAGCAGCTTTTGGGCATCCGGGTTCAACACCGGGGAGCTGTTTTTT; cdr3_aa: CASSFWASGFNTGELFF
d_call: -; j_call: TRBJ1-4; v_call: TRBV11-2; clone_size: -; cdr3_nt: TGTGCCAGCAGCTGGGTCAGGGGAGATGAAAAACTGTTTTTT; cdr3_aa: CASSWVRGDEKLFF
d_call: TRBD2; j_call: TRBJ2-2; v_call: TRBV11-2; clone_size: -; cdr3_nt: TGTGCCAGCAGCTCGGGACTACCCACCGGGGAGCTGTTTTTT; cdr3_aa: CASSSGLPTGELFF
d_call: TRBD1; j_call: TRBJ1-4; v_call: TRBV29-1; clone_size: -; cdr3_nt: TGCAGCGCCACAGGGGGTGACAGTGAAAAACTGTTTTTT; cdr3_aa: CSATGGDSEKLFF
d_call: TRBD1; j_call: TRBJ2-3; v_call: TRBV9; clone_size: -; cdr3_nt: TGTGCCAGCAGCCCCCGCAGGGGGCTCACAGATACGCAGTATTTT; cdr3_aa: CASSPRRGLTDTQYF
d_call: TRBD1; j_call: TRBJ1-1; v_call: TRBV9; clone_size: -; cdr3_nt: TGTGCCAGCAGCCCCCGCGAGAATACAGGGGCGGAAGCTTTCTTT; cdr3_aa: CASSPRENTGAEAFF
d_call: -; j_call: TRBJ1-1; v_call: TRBV3-1/TRBV3-2; clone_size: -; cdr3_nt: TGTGCCAGCAGCCAAGTATTGACAGGAGAAGCTTTCTTT; cdr3_aa: CASSQVLTGEAFF
d_call: TRBD2; j_call: TRBJ2-1; v_call: TRBV6-2/TRBV6-3; clone_size: -; cdr3_nt: TGTGCCAGCAGTTACCGTCCGCGGGGGGCCTATGAGCAGTTCTTC; cdr3_aa: CASSYRPRGAYEQFF
d_call: TRBD1; j_call: TRBJ1-1; v_call: TRBV5-1; clone_size: once; cdr3_nt: TGCGCCAGCAGCTTGGACAGGGGGCGGAACACTGAAGCTTTCTTT; cdr3_aa: CASSLDRGRNTEAFF
d_call: -; j_call: TRBJ2-3; v_call: TRBV27; clone_size: -; cdr3_nt: TGTGCCAGCAGTTTGTGGGACGGGAGCACAGATACGCAGTATTTT; cdr3_aa: CASSLWDGSTDTQYF
d_call: TRBD1; j_call: TRBJ2-1; v_call: TRBV9; clone_size: -; cdr3_nt: TGTGCCAGCAGCGGACAGGGCATCTCCTACAATGAGCAGTTCTTC; cdr3_aa: CASSGQGISYNEQFF
d_call: -; j_call: TRBJ2-3; v_call: TRBV4-3; clone_size: once; cdr3_nt: TGCGCCAGCAGCCAGGTCCGGGGGTATAGCACAGATACGCAGTATTTT; cdr3_aa: CASSQVRGYSTDTQYF
d_call: -; j_call: TRBJ1-6; v_call: TRBV6-5; clone_size: -; cdr3_nt: TGTGCCAGCAGTTACTCGAGAAGGCCTCTGGGTACACCCCTCCACTTT; cdr3_aa: CASSYSRRPLGTPLHF
d_call: TRBD1; j_call: TRBJ1-1; v_call: TRBV6-2/TRBV6-3; clone_size: -; cdr3_nt: TGTGCCAGCAGTTACGACAGGGACACTGAAGCTTTCTTT; cdr3_aa: CASSYDRDTEAFF
d_call: -; j_call: TRBJ1-1; v_call: TRBV7-6; clone_size: -; cdr3_nt: TGTGCCAGCAGCTTAAGTCACTTAACGCCGAACACTGAAGCTTTCTTT; cdr3_aa: CASSLSHLTPNTEAFF
d_call: TRBD1; j_call: TRBJ2-1; v_call: TRBV6-6; clone_size: -; cdr3_nt: TGTGCCAGCAGCCTAGGACAGGACTCTGGCAATGAGCAGTTCTTC; cdr3_aa: CASSLGQDSGNEQFF
d_call: -; j_call: TRBJ1-5; v_call: TRBV2; clone_size: -; cdr3_nt: TGTGCCAGCAGTGGGGACACCGGCATAGGTAATCAGCCCCAGCATTTT; cdr3_aa: CASSGDTGIGNQPQHF
d_call: -; j_call: TRBJ1-2; v_call: TRBV9; clone_size: -; cdr3_nt: TGTGCCAGCAGCGTAGCAACTGGAGCGAGCTCCCGCTACACCTTC; cdr3_aa: CASSVATGASSRYTF